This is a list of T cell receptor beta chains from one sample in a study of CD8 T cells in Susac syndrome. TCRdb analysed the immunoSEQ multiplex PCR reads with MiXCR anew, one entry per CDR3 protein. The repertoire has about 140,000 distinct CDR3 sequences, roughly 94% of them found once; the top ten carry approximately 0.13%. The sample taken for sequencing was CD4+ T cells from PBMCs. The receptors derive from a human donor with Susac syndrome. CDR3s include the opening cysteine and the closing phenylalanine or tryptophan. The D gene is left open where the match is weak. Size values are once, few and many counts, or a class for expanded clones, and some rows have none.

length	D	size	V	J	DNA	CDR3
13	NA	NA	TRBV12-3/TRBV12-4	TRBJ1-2	TGTGCCAGCAGTTTAGCAGCTTCGGATGGCTACACCTTC	CASSLAASDGYTF
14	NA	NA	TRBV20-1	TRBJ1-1	TGCAGTGCTAGAGTAGGCGGGGGGAACACTGAAGCTTTCTTT	CSARVGGGNTEAFF
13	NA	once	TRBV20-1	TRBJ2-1	TGCAGTGCTAGGGTAGTGTTGAGCGATGAGCAGTTCTTC	CSARVVLSDEQFF
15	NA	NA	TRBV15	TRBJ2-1	TGTGCCACCAGCGTCCCCCCTCGGGTGTACAATGAGCAGTTCTTC	CATSVPPRVYNEQFF
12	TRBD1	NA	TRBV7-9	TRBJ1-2	TGTGCCAGCAGCTTCGGGGACAGGGGCCACACCTTC	CASSFGDRGHTF
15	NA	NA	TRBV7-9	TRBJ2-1	TGTGCCAGCACCCCGTTCAGCCCTGCAGTAATGAAGCAGTTCTTC	CASTPFSPAVMKQFF
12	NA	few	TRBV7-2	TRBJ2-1	TGTGCCAGCAGCTTAGTTGGGAAGAGGCAGTTCTTC	CASSLVGKRQFF
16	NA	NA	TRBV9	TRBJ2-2	TGTGCCAGCAGCGTAATCAATAGCCGGGGCACCGGGGAGCTGTTTTTT	CASSVINSRGTGELFF
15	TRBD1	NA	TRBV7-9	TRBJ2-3	TGTGCCAGCAGCTCGACAGGGGGTGCCACAGATACGCAGTATTTT	CASSSTGGATDTQYF
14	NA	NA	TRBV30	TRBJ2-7	TGTGCCTGGAGGCAAACAGGGATCGGATACGAGCAGTACTTC	CAWRQTGIGYEQYF
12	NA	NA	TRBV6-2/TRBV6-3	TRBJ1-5	TGTGCCAGCAGTACGGCCGGGCAGCCCCAGCATTTT	CASSTAGQPQHF
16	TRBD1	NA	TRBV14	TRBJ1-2	TGTGCCAGCAGCCAGTGGACAGGGTTAAATAACTATGGCTACACCTTC	CASSQWTGLNNYGYTF
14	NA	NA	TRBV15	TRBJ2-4	TGTGCCACCAGCAGGTCGGGGGCCACCAACATTCAGTACTTC	CATSRSGATNIQYF
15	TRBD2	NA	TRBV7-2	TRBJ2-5	TGTGCCAGCAGCTTCGACGGGAGGCTTGATGAGACCCAGTACTTC	CASSFDGRLDETQYF
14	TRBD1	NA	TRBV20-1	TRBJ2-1	TGCAGTGCTAGGTTCGACAGGGGGCTGCTTGAGCAGTTCTTC	CSARFDRGLLEQFF
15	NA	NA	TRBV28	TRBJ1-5	TGTGCCAGCAGTTTCTCAGGGTATGTCAATCAGCCCCAGCATTTT	CASSFSGYVNQPQHF
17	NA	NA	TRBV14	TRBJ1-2	TGTGCCAGCAGCCAAGAATTGGTCGGACGGACCAGCCGTGGCTACACCTTC	CASSQELVGRTSRGYTF
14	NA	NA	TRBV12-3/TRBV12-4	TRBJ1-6	TGTGCCAGCACCTGGGGCGGGGGTCGTTCACCCCTCCACTTT	CASTWGGGRSPLHF
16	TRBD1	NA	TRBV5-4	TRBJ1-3	TGTGCCAGCAGCTTGAACAGGGGGCTCTCTGGAAACACCATATATTTT	CASSLNRGLSGNTIYF
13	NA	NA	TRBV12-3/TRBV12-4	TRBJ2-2	TGTGCCAGCAGACCGACTTGGGCCGGGGAGCTGTTTTTT	CASRPTWAGELFF
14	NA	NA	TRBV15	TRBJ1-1	TGTGCCACCAGCAGAGGGTACCCTCGTGGGGAAGCTTTCTTT	CATSRGYPRGEAFF
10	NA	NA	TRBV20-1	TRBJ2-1	TGCAGTGCTAGCGGACTGGACGGGGTCTTC	CSASGLDGVF
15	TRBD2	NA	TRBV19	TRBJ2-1	TGTGCCAGTAGTATTGGAGCGGGAGGTGTCAATGAGCAGTTCTTC	CASSIGAGGVNEQFF
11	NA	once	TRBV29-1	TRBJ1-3	TGCAGCGTTTACGCTGGAAACACCATATATTTT	CSVYAGNTIYF
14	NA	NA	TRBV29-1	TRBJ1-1	TGCAGCGTTGCGGGGATTAAAACCTCACCTCAAGCTTTCTTT	CSVAGIKTSPQAFF
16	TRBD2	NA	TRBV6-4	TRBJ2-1	TGTGCCAGCAGTGCCCAGGGACTAGCGGGAGGGCATGAGCAGTTCTTC	CASSAQGLAGGHEQFF
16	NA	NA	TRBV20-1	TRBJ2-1	TGCAGTGCTAGAGTACGGGGACGGGGGCCGGGCAATGAGCAGTTCTTC	CSARVRGRGPGNEQFF
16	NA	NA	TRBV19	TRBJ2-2	TGTGCCAGTAGTCCCCGAGGACGGGAGTTGGCCGGGGAGCTGTTTTTT	CASSPRGRELAGELFF
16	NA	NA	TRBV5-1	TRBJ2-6	TGCGCCAGCAGCTTGGAAGGTAGTACCGGGGCCAACGTCCTGACTTTC	CASSLEGSTGANVLTF
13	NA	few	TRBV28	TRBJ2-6	TGTGCCAGTCAGGGCTCTGGGGCCAACGTCCTGACTTTC	CASQGSGANVLTF
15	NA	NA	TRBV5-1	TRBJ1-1	TGCGCCAGCAGTCGGGTCGTCCGGGGGAACACTGAAGCTTTCTTT	CASSRVVRGNTEAFF
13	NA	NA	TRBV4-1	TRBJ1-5	TGCGCCAGCAGCCAAGATAACTACCAGCCCCAGCATTTT	CASSQDNYQPQHF
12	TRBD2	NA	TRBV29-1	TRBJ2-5	TGCAGCGGTAGCGGGGGTGGGGAGACCCAGTACTTC	CSGSGGGETQYF
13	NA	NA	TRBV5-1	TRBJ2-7	TGCGCCAGCAGCTTGGTCGGGGAATACGAGCAGTACTTC	CASSLVGEYEQYF
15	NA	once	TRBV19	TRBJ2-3	TGTGCCAGTAGTATAGACCGCCAGATCACAAATACGCAGTATTTT	CASSIDRQITNTQYF
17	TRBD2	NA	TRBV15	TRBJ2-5	TGTGCCACCAGCAGAGATCGAAGCGGGGGGATAAAAGAGACCCAGTACTTC	CATSRDRSGGIKETQYF
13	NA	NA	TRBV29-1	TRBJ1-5	TGCAGCGTTGCGGGACAAAGCAATCAGCCCCAGCATTTT	CSVAGQSNQPQHF
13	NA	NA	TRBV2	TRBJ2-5	TGTGCCAGCAGTGTTTTGTACCAAGAGACCCAGTACTTC	CASSVLYQETQYF
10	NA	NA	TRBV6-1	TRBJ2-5	TGTGCCAGCAGGACGGAGACCCAGTACTTC	CASRTETQYF
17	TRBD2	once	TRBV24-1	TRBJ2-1	TGTGCCACCAGTGACCAGGGACTAGCGGGGGGCAGCAATGAGCAGTTCTTC	CATSDQGLAGGSNEQFF
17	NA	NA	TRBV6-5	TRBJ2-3	TGTGCCAGCAGTTACTCGATTGGGAGCGCTAGCACAGATACGCAGTATTTT	CASSYSIGSASTDTQYF
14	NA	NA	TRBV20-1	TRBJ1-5	TGCAGTGGCCAACTAGGCCCTAGCAATCAGCCCCAGCATTTT	CSGQLGPSNQPQHF
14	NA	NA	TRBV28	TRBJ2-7	TGTGCCAGCAGTCGGTGGGACGGGGCCTACGAGCAGTACTTC	CASSRWDGAYEQYF
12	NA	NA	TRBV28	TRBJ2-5	TGTGCCAGCAGGGGGACGAAAGAGACCCAGTACTTC	CASRGTKETQYF
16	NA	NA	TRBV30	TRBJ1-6	TGTGCCTGGGGAACTTGGACGGTTCGGGGTGATTCACCCCTCCACTTT	CAWGTWTVRGDSPLHF
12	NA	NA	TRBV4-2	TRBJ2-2	TGTGCCAGCAGCTCCCTTACCGGGGAGCTGTTTTTT	CASSSLTGELFF
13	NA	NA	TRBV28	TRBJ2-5	TGTGCCAGCAGCTCGTACCCCCAAGAGACCCAGTACTTC	CASSSYPQETQYF
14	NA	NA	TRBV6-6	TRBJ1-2	TGTGCCAGCAGTTTACCCAACTTACTCTATGGCTACACCTTC	CASSLPNLLYGYTF
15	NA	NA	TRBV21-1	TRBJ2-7	TGTGCCAGCAGCAAGTCTCGGGACAGAGATTACGAGCAGTACTTC	CASSKSRDRDYEQYF
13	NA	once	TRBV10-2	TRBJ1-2	TGCGCCAGCAGTGAGGGCAGTCCCTATGGCTACACCTTC	CASSEGSPYGYTF
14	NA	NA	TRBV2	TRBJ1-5	TGTGCCAGCACCGACTGGATTAGCAATCAGCCCCAGCATTTT	CASTDWISNQPQHF
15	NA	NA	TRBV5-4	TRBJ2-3	TGTGCCAGCAGTCATGACGCGACTAGCACAGATACGCAGTATTTT	CASSHDATSTDTQYF